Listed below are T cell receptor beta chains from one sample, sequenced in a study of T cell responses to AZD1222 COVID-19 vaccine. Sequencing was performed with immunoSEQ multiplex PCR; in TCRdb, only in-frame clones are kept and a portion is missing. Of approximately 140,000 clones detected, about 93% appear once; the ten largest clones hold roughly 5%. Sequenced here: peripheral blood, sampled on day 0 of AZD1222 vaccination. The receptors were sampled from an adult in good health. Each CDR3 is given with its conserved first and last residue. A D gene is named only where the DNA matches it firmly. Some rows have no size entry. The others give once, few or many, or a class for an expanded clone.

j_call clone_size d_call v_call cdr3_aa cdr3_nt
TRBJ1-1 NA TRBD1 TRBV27 CASRLTGVGTEAFF TGTGCCAGCAGACTTACAGGGGTGGGAACTGAAGCTTTCTTT
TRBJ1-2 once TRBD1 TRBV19 CASSILGQGYGYTF TGTGCCAGTAGTATACTGGGACAGGGATACGGCTACACCTTC
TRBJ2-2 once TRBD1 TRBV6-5 CASSMTGDTGELFF TGTGCCAGCAGTATGACAGGGGACACCGGGGAGCTGTTTTTT
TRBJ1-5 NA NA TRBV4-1 CASSQDTGSSQPQHF TGCGCCAGCAGCCAAGATACGGGGAGCAGTCAGCCCCAGCATTTT
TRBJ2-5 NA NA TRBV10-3 CAVKDSEETQYF TGTGCCGTCAAAGACAGCGAAGAGACCCAGTACTTC
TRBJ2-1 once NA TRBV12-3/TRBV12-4 CASTRNEQFF TGTGCCAGCACCCGCAATGAGCAGTTCTTC
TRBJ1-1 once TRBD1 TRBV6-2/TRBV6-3 CASSHGQGGMNTEAFF TGTGCCAGCAGCCATGGACAGGGGGGAATGAACACTGAAGCTTTCTTT
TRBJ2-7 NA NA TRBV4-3 CASSQDPGIPSYEQYF TGCGCCAGCAGCCAGGACCCAGGGATACCGTCCTACGAGCAGTACTTC
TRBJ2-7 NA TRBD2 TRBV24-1 CATSDSGLANEQYF TGTGCCACCAGTGATTCGGGACTAGCTAACGAGCAGTACTTC
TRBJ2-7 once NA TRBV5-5 CASITDGGGTPYEQYF TGTGCCAGCATCACTGATGGCGGTGGTACCCCCTACGAGCAGTACTTC
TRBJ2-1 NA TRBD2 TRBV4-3 CASSLNGGGYNEQFF TGCGCCAGCAGCCTTAACGGCGGGGGGTACAATGAGCAGTTCTTC
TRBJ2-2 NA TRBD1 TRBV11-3 CASTTPTGTADTGELFF TGTGCCAGCACCACACCTACTGGGACAGCAGACACCGGGGAGCTGTTTTTT
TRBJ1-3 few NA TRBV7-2 CASSQSGVSGNTIYF TGTGCCAGCAGCCAATCAGGGGTGTCTGGAAACACCATATATTTT
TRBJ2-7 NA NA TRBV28 CASRTGRPYEQYF TGTGCCAGCAGGACGGGACGGCCCTACGAGCAGTACTTC
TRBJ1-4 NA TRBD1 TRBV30 CAWNPGTGGREKLFF TGTGCCTGGAACCCCGGGACAGGGGGCCGGGAAAAACTGTTTTTT
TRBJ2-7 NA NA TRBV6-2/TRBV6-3 CASSYGYTYEQYF TGTGCCAGCAGTTACGGGTACACCTACGAGCAGTACTTC
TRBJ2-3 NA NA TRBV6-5 CASTRGGISSDTQYF TGTGCCAGCACCCGAGGGGGGATTAGTTCAGATACGCAGTATTTT
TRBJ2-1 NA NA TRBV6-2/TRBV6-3 CASSYSMRRRAGGDNEQFF TGTGCCAGCAGTTACTCGATGAGGAGAAGAGCAGGGGGGGACAATGAGCAGTTCTTC
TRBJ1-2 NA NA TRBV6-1 CASSESANGYTF TGTGCCAGCAGTGAAAGCGCAAATGGCTACACCTTC
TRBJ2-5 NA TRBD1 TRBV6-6 CASSYPGQGARETQYF TGTGCCAGCAGTTACCCGGGACAGGGGGCTCGAGAGACCCAGTACTTC